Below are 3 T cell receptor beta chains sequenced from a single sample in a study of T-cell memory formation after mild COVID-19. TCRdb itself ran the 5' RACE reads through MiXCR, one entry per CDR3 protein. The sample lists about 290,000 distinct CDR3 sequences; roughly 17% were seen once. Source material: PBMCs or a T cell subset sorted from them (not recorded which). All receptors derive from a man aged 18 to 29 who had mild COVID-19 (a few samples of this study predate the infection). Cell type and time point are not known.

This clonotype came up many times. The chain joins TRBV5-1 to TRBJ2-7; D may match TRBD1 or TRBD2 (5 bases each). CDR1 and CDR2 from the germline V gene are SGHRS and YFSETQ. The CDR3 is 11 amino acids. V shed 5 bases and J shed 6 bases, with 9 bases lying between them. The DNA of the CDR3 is TGCGCCAGCAGTGAGGGGTCCGAGCAGTACTTC. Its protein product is CASSEGSEQYF.

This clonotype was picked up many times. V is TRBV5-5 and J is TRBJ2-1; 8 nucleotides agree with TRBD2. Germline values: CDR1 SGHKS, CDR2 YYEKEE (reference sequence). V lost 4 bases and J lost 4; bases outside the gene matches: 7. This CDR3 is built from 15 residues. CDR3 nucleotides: TGTGCCAGCAGCCCGACCGGGGGGGGGTACAATGAGCAGTTCTTC. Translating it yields CASSPTGGGYNEQFF.

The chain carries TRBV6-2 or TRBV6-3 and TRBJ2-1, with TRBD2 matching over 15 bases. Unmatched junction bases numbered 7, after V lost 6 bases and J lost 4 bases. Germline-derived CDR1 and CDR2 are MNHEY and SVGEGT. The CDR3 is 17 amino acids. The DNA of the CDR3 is TGTGCCAGCAGGGGAGGGACTAGCGGGGGGATATACAATGAGCAGTTCTTC. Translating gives CASRGGTSGGIYNEQFF.